The 18 T cell receptor beta chains presented below share a single source sample, sequenced in a study of blood T cell repertoires in COVID-19. The protocol was immunoSEQ multiplex PCR, while the TCRdb copy is restricted to in-frame clones and leaves out a portion. Of 100,000 to 150,000 clones listed, 80% to 90% were seen once; the top ten hold 2.4%. The sample comprised PBMCs or T cells enriched from blood (not recorded which). Source of these receptors: a man in his forties with acute COVID-19.

The gene calls are TRBV29-1 and TRBJ2-7; maybe TRBD1 (6 bases). CDR3 size: 13 residues. The germline V and J ends were trimmed by 5 bases and 7 bases, with 18 bases remaining between them. Germline CDR1 reads SQVTM; CDR2 reads ANQGSEA. The CDR3 DNA follows: TGCAGCGTTTCCGGGACATCCGGGTGGGAGCAGTACTTC. Protein sequence: CSVSGTSGWEQYF.

This chain links TRBV9 with TRBJ2-5; maybe TRBD1 (7 bases). The CDR3 runs to 15 residues. Trimming cost V 3 bases and J 5 bases, with 17 bases left between them. Germline V gives CDR1 SGDLS, CDR2 YYNGEE. The DNA for the CDR3 is TGTGCCAGCAGCGCCGGGACAGCCGGAGGGGAGACCCAGTACTTC. This codes for CASSAGTAGGETQYF.

The chain combines TRBV19 with TRBJ1-2, with unresolved D. There are 15 residues in the CDR3. V lost 5 bases, J lost 2 bases, and 15 bases lay in between. CDR1 LNHDA and CDR2 SQIVND come from the germline V gene (reference sequence). The DNA of the CDR3 is TGTGCCAGTAGTGCTAGAATAGCCTCCAACTATGGCTACACCTTC. Its protein is CASSARIASNYGYTF.

The CDR3 region is CASNAAGGNQPQHF. CDR3 DNA: TGTGCCAGTAACGCGGCCGGGGGCAATCAGCCCCAGCATTTT. The rearrangement links TRBV19 to TRBJ1-5, with D unresolved. V was shortened by 7 bases and J by 2 bases, with 12 bases between the two germline ends. The CDR3 is 14 amino acids. The germline gives CDR1 LNHDA, CDR2 SQIVND (reference sequence).

The chain links TRBV24-1 to TRBJ1-2; 7 nucleotides line up with TRBD1. This CDR3 has 13 residues. V was pared by 2 bases and J by 4 bases, with 0 bases of the junction left unmatched. CDR1 is KGHDR, CDR2 SFDVKD, per germline. The CDR3 loop is CATSDWTGYGYTF. The CDR3 DNA sequence: TGTGCCACCAGTGATTGGACAGGCTATGGCTACACCTTC.

The genes are TRBV7-9 and TRBJ2-7, with D possibly TRBD2 on 5 matching bases. Germline V lookup: CDR1 SEHNR, CDR2 FQNEAQ (reference sequence). V lost 2 bases and J 10 bases, leaving 9 bases between the germline ends. CDR3 size: 11 residues. CDR3: CASSLREPQYF. In DNA form, the CDR3 reads TGTGCCAGCAGCTTACGGGAACCTCAGTACTTC.

The CDR3 nucleotides are TGTGCCAGTTACTCAACCGGGAAGGGGAACACTGAAGCTTTCTTT. As protein: CASYSTGKGNTEAFF. This chain links TRBV2 with TRBJ1-1; unclear D gene. CDR1 is SNHLY and CDR2 is FYNNEI in the germline V gene. The CDR3 contains 15 residues. The germline V and J ends were trimmed by 9 bases and 1 base, with 18 bases remaining between them.

The V and J genes are TRBV11-3 and TRBJ1-6, with a possible D match to TRBD1 (5 bases). Germline assignment: CDR1 SGHNT and CDR2 YENEEA. The CDR3 length is 13 residues. Trimming left V 3 bases short and J 8 bases short, with 8 bases between. The CDR3 region is CASSFSRDSPLHF. The CDR3, as DNA: TGTGCCAGCAGCTTTAGCAGGGATTCACCCCTCCACTTT.

This rearrangement joins TRBV15 to TRBJ2-7, with a possible D match to TRBD2 (7 bases). There are 15 residues in the CDR3. The V and J ends lost 0 bases and 3 bases respectively, with 12 bases between them. Germline V gene sequence: CDR1 LNHNV, CDR2 YYDKDF (reference sequence). This CDR3 is CATSRDRGALYEQYF. CDR3 DNA: TGTGCCACCAGCAGAGATCGGGGGGCTCTCTACGAGCAGTACTTC.

The chain combines TRBV21-1 with TRBJ1-4; the D segment call TRBD1 is taken from the table without a DNA check. TRBV21-1 is a known pseudogene. The CDR3 extends over 12 amino acids. The CDR3 DNA is TGTGCCAGCTGGGGCCATAATGAAAAACTGTTTTTT. Its translation: CASWGHNEKLFF.

The chain couples TRBV24-1 to TRBJ2-3, with a tentative D call TRBD1 (6 bases). Germline V gene data show CDR1 as KGHDR and CDR2 as SFDVKD. The CDR3 runs 14 residues. Trimming took off 12 bases at V and 0 bases at J, with 15 bases between the two ends. CDR3: CAAAQGTSTDTQYF. The DNA of the CDR3 is TGTGCCGCCGCACAGGGCACTAGCACAGATACGCAGTATTTT.

This chain uses TRBV13 with TRBJ2-7; D is unclear. Per the germline V gene, CDR1 is PRHDT and CDR2 is FYEKMQ (reference sequence). V lost 4 bases and J 4 bases, leaving 5 bases between the germline ends. This CDR3 is built from 11 residues. As DNA, the CDR3 is TGTGCCAGCAGCTATCTGTACGAGCAGTACTTC. Translation gives CASSYLYEQYF.

The CDR3 nucleotides are TGTGCCAGCTCCTTCATCCGGGACACCCATAATTCACCCCTCCACTTT. This codes for CASSFIRDTHNSPLHF. The rearrangement uses TRBV18 and TRBJ1-6; possibly TRBD1 for D (6 bases). The CDR3 length is 16 residues. Trimming pared 6 bases from V and 5 bases from J, leaving 17 bases between. Germline V gene sequence: CDR1 KGHSH, CDR2 LQKENI. The full variable domain, its missing parts supplied by reference TRBV18 and TRBJ1-6, is NAGVMQNPRHLVRRRGQEARLRCSPMKGHSHVYWYRQLPEEGLKFMVYLQKENIIDESGMPKERFSAEFPKEGPSILRIQQVVRGDSAAYFCASSFIRDTHNSPLHFGNGTRLTVT.

This clone was found once. The chain is built from TRBV3-1 (or the pseudogene TRBV3-2) and TRBJ1-5; 10 nucleotides line up with TRBD1. J was trimmed by 7 bases and V by 2 bases; bases with no gene match: 2. The CDR3 is 14 amino acids. Germline V lookup: CDR1 LGHDT, CDR2 YNNKEL (reference sequence). The CDR3: CASSQMGQGQPQHF. For the CDR3, the DNA is TGTGCCAGCAGCCAAATGGGACAGGGGCAGCCCCAGCATTTT.

The CDR3 nucleotides read TGCGCCAGCAGCTTATTGGAGACCGGGGAGCTGTTTTTT. It yields the protein CASSLLETGELFF. The chain carries TRBV10-1 and TRBJ2-2; D unclear. Between the trimmed V and J ends, which lost 6 bases and 5 bases, there was a span of 10 bases. CDR1 is WNHNN, CDR2 SYGVQD, per germline (reference sequence). The CDR3 is 13 residues long.

In the case of this clone: The junction and the germline gene differ at one end; a read error may be behind it. This chain joins TRBV28 and TRBJ1-6; a weak D match, TRBD1 (5 bases). This CDR3 is 19 amino acids long. Germline V gene lookup returns CDR1 MDHEN and CDR2 SYDVKM. The CDR3 DNA reads TGTGCCAGCAGTTCCTTGAGTCTCCAGAGTATCGGGGGGGATTCACCCCCCCACTTT. Translating it yields CASSSLSLQSIGGDSPPHF.

In DNA, the CDR3 is TGTGCCAGCTCACCACCCGGGACTAGCGGGGGAGTTCATAAGTACTTC. As protein: CASSPPGTSGGVHKYF. The rearrangement joins TRBV18 to TRBJ2-5; TRBD2 matches at 14 bases. The germline V gene has CDR1 KGHSH and CDR2 LQKENI. The CDR3 is 16 amino acids. V shed 0 bases, J shed 12 bases, and the junction held 9 bases outside the gene matches.

This chain connects TRBV2 to TRBJ1-2, with D unresolved. Per the germline V gene, CDR1 is SNHLY and CDR2 is FYNNEI. This CDR3 is built from 12 residues. Trimming cost V 1 base and J 5 bases, with 5 bases left between them. The CDR3, as DNA: TGTGCCAGCAGTGAAGGAGAATATGGCTACACCTTC. It yields the protein CASSEGEYGYTF.